The T cell receptor (beta chain) under discussion was sequenced for a study of blood T cell repertoires in COVID-19. Study-wide context: Acute-phase and convalescent COVID-19 samples originated in the United States, Italy and Spain. Nucleic acid was either cDNA or gDNA, and it came from T cells, B-cell-depleted T cells, or PBMCs.

Germline CDR1 and CDR2: ENHRY and SYGVKD. This CDR3 contains 13 residues. Trimming left V 4 bases short and J 0 bases short, with 7 bases between. Original methodology: Researchers report that nucleated cell counts were estimated from reference gene primer amplification. Sequencing used immunoSEQ multiplex PCR; TCRdb keeps in-frame clones, though not all of them. V and J calls plus clone size are reproduced from that table; the DNA served to infer D and trimming. The sample holds about 260,000 clones, around four fifths seen once. Sequencing was carried out using peripheral blood. The chain links TRBV10-3 to TRBJ2-7; D gene unclear. This TCR was sampled from a man aged 60 to 75 with acute or convalescent COVID-19. The CDR3, as DNA: TGTGCCATCAGTGTATCAGGCTCCTACGAGCAGTACTTC. Amino acid sequence: CAISVSGSYEQYF.